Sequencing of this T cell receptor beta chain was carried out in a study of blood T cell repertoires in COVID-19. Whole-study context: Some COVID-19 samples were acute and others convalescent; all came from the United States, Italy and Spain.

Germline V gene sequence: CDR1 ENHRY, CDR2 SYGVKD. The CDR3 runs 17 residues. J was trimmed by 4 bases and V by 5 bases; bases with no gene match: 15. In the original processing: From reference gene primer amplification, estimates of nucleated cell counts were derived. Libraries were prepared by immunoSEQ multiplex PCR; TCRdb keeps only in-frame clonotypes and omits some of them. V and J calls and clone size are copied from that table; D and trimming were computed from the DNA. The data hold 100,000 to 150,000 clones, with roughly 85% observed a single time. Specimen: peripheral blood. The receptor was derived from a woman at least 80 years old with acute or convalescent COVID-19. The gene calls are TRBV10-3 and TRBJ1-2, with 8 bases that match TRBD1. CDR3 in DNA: TGTGCCATCAGTCAACCGGGACAGGCTCCGAGGGGCTATGGCTACACCTTC. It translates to CAISQPGQAPRGYGYTF.